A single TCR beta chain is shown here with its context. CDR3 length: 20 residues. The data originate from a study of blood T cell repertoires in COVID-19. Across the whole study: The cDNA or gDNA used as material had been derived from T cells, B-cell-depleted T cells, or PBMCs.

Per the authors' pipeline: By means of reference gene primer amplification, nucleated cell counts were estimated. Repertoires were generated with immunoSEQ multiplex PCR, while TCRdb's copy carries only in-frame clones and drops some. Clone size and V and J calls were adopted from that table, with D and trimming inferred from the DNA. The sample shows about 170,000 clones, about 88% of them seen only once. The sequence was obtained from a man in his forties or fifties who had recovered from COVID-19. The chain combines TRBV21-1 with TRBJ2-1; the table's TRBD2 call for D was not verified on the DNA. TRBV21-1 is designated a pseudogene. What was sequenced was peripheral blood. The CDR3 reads CASSKVRSGSLFGDYNEQFF. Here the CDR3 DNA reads TGTGCCAGCAGCAAAGTCCGAAGCGGGAGCCTCTTCGGGGACTACAATGAGCAGTTCTTC.